This note documents a single T cell receptor beta chain sequence. Using immunoSEQ multiplex PCR, the repertoire was profiled, and TCRdb retains in-frame clones only, with some absent. The table lists 95,000 to 150,000 clones, roughly 90% of them singletons. The data are from a study of blood T cell repertoires in COVID-19. Study information: COVID-19 samples, acute and convalescent, were from the United States, Italy and Spain.

After removal of 3 bases from V and 3 bases from J, the junction contained 8 bases not matched to a gene. This CDR3 has 15 residues. Looked up from germline, CDR1 is SGDLS and CDR2 is YYNGEE. The V call is TRBV9, the J call TRBJ1-1; TRBD1 agrees at 7 bases. The receptor comes from a man between 35 and 55 years old with acute or convalescent COVID-19. The sequenced material came from peripheral blood. CDR3 sequence: CASSETGTRDTEAFF. The CDR3 DNA is TGTGCCAGCAGCGAGACAGGGACCAGGGACACTGAAGCTTTCTTT.